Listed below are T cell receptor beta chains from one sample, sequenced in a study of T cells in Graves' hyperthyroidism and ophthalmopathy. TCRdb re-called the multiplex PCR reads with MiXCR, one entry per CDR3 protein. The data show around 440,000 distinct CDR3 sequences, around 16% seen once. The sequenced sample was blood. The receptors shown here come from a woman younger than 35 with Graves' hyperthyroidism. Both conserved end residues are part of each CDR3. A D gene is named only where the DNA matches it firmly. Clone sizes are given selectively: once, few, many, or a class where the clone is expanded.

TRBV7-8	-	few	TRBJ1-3	CASSPSGRAGTSGNTIYF	TGTGCCAGCAGCCCCTCCGGTAGGGCGGGTACTTCTGGAAACACCATATATTTT
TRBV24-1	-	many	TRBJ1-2	CATSDLDGNYGYTF	TGTGCCACCAGTGATCTGGACGGTAACTATGGCTACACCTTC
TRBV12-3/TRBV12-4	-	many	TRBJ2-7	CASSLGSSYEQYF	TGTGCCAGCAGTCTAGGCAGCTCCTACGAGCAGTACTTC
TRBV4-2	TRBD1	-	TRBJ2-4	CASSQGLTGDLAKNIQYF	TGTGCCAGCAGCCAAGGGCTCACAGGGGACCTAGCCAAAAACATTCAGTACTTC
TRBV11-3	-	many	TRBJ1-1	CASSLSGGPRTEAFF	TGTGCCAGCAGCTTAAGTGGGGGGCCAAGGACTGAAGCTTTCTTT
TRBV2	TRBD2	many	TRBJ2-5	CASSSQAGAVETQYF	TGTGCCAGCAGTAGCCAGGCGGGAGCGGTAGAGACCCAGTACTTC
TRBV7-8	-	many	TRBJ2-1	CASSLAGVGHNEQFF	TGTGCCAGCAGCTTAGCGGGAGTTGGCCACAATGAGCAGTTCTTC
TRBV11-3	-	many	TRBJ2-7	CASSQRGGSGYEQYF	TGTGCCAGCAGTCAGAGGGGGGGCTCCGGGTACGAGCAGTACTTC
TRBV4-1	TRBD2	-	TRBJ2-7	CASSQGRLTSGTEQYF	TGCGCCAGCAGCCAAGGTAGGCTTACTAGCGGGACCGAGCAGTACTTC
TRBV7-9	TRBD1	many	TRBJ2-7	CASSLFGQGVYEQYF	TGTGCCAGCAGCCTCTTTGGACAGGGTGTATACGAGCAGTACTTC
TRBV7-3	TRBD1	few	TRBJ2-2	CASSLLDRAPGELFF	TGTGCCAGCAGCCTGTTGGACAGGGCTCCCGGGGAGCTGTTTTTT
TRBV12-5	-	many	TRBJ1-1	CASGSHQAGWDTEAFF	TGTGCTAGTGGTTCCCACCAAGCTGGATGGGACACTGAAGCTTTCTTT
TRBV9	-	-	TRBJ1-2	CASSVPGAYGYTF	TGTGCCAGCAGCGTCCCCGGCGCCTATGGCTACACCTTC
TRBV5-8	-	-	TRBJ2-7	CASSFNRYEQYF	TGTGCCAGCAGCTTTAACCGTTACGAGCAGTACTTC
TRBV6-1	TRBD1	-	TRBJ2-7	CASSPTGGSQYEQYF	TGTGCCAGCAGTCCCACAGGGGGGAGCCAGTACGAGCAGTACTTC
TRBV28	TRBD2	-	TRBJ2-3	CASQDSGGASTDTQYF	TGTGCCAGCCAGGATAGCGGGGGGGCAAGCACAGATACGCAGTATTTT
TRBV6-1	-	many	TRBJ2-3	CASRRGLRTDTQYF	TGTGCCAGCCGGCGGGGACTCAGGACAGATACGCAGTATTTT
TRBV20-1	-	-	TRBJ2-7	CSARVKQDYEQYF	TGCAGTGCTAGAGTGAAGCAGGACTACGAGCAGTACTTC
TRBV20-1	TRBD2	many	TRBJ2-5	CSARDQTSGRAGETQYF	TGCAGTGCTAGAGATCAAACTAGCGGGAGGGCCGGTGAGACCCAGTACTTC
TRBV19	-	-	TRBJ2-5	CASSIDQGGPETQYF	TGTGCCAGTAGTATAGATCAGGGGGGGCCAGAGACCCAGTACTTC
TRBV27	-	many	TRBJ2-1	CASIINYRQSFHNEQFF	TGTGCCAGCATTATAAACTACCGTCAATCATTCCACAATGAGCAGTTCTTC
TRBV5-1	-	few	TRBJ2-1	CASSSDQGSYNEQFF	TGCGCCAGCAGCTCAGATCAGGGGTCATACAATGAGCAGTTCTTC